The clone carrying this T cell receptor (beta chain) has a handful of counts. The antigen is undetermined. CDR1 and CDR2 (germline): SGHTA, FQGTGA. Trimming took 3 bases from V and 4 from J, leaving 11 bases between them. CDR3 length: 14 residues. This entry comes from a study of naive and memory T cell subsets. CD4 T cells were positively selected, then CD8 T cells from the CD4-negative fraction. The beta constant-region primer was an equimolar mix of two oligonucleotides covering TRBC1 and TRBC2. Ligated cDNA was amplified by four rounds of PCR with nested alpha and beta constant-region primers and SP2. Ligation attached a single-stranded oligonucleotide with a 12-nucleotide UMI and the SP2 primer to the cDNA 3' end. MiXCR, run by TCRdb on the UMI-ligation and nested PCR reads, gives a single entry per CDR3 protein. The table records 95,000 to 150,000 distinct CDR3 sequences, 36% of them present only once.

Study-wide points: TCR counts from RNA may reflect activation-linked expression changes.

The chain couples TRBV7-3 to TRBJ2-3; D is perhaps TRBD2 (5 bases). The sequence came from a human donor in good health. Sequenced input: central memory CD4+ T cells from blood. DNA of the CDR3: TGTGCCAGCAGCTTGAACGAGGGCTCAGATACGCAGTATTTT. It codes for CASSLNEGSDTQYF. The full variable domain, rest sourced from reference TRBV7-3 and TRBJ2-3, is GAGVSQTPSNKVTEKGKYVELRCDPISGHTALYWYRQSLGQGPEFLIYFQGTGAADDSGLPNDRFFAVRPEGSVSTLKIQRTERGDSAVYLCASSLNEGSDTQYFGPGTRLTVL.